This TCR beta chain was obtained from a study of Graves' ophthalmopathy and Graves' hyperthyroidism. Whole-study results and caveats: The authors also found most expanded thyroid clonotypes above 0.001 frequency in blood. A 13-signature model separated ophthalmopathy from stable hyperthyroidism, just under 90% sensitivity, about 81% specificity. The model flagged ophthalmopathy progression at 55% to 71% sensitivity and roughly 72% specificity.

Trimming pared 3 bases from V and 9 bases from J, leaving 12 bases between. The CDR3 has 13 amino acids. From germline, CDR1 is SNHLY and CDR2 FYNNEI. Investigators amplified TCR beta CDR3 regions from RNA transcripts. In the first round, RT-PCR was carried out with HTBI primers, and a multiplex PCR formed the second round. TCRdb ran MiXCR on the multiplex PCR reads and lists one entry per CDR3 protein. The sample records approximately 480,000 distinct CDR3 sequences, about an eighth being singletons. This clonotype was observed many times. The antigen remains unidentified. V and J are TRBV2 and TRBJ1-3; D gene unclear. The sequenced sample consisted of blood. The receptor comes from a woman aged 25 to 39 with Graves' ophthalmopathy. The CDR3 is CASSDPHRGTIYF. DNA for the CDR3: TGTGCCAGCAGTGATCCCCACCGAGGCACCATATATTTT. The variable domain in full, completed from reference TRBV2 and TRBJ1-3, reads EPEVTQTPSHQVTQMGQEVILRCVPISNHLYFYWYRQILGQKVEFLVSFYNNEISEKSEIFDDQFSVERPDGSNFTLKIRSTKLEDSAMYFCASSDPHRGTIYFGEGSWLTVV.